The present T cell receptor (beta chain) was sequenced within a study of T cell repertoires in cytomegalovirus infection (dated by TCRdb to between 2017 and 2020). Context from the whole study: Donor HLA type was relevant to the analysis, as public TCR beta signatures indicated carriage of CMV infection together with the matching HLA type.

The reads were generated on an Illumina HiSeq 1500. In-frame beta chains were kept once TCRdb had trimmed the public reads at Q25 with fastp and called clones with MiXCR. CDR3 protein sequences are deduplicated, and each keeps its most common genes and DNA. For this sample there are nearly 450,000 distinct CDR3 sequences; roughly 30% appear just once. Roughly an eighth of the sample belongs to the ten largest clones. A remark on this clonotype: No antigen is known for it. The sample holds no much larger clone one base away, and base qualities are not on file.

Summary of the overall study and its limitations: The ex vivo response was dominated by HLA-C-restricted CMV-specific TCR beta clonotypes, which also provided the single most frequent clonotype in two of eight donors. Cumulative frequency of public TCR beta family members discriminated carriers of CMV infection plus the relevant HLA type in this cohort and an independent roughly 330-donor cohort.

The CDR3 sequence holds 14 residues, the cysteine and phenylalanine included. Kept here is only the CDR3 DNA, which spans 42 bases and is read in frame from base 1. For CDR1 and CDR2, the germline V gene (reference sequence) lists MNHNY and SVGAGI. Relative to germline, V is 2 bases shorter and J is 3 bases shorter, with 7 bases between their ends. This chain is built from TRBV6-6 and TRBJ2-2; the D gene is perhaps TRBD2, on 6 matching bases. The source of this sequence is a human donor in good health (CMV status not recorded). Some clones in this sample may be carry-over from other donors' samples. The sample consisted of PBMCs. The CDR3 loop reads CASSYPGDTGELFF. The bases read TGTGCCAGCAGTTACCCGGGGGACACCGGGGAGCTGTTTTTT.